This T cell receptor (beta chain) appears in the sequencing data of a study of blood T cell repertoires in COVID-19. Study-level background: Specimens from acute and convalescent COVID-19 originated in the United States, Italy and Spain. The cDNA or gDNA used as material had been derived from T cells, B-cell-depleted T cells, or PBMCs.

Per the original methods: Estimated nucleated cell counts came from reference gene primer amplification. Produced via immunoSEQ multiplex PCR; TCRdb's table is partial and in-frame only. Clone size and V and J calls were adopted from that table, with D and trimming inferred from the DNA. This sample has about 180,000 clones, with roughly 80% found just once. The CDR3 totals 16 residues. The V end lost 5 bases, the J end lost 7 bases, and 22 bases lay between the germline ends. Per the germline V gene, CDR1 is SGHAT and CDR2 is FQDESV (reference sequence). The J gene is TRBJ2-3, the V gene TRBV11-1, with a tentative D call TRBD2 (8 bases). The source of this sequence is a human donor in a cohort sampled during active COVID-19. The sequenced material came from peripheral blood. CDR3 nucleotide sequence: TGTGCCAGCAGCCAGCAGGGGGGACTAGGCTCATATACGCAGTATTTT. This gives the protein CASSQQGGLGSYTQYF.